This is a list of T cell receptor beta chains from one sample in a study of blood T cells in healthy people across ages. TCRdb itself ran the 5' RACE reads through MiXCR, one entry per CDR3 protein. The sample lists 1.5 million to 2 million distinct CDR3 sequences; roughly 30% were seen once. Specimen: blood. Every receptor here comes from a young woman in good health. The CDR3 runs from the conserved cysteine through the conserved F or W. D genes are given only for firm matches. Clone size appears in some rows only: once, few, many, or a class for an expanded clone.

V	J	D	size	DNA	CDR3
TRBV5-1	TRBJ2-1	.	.	TGCGCCAGCAGCTTGGTGCAGGGTTCCTTCAATGAGCAGTTCTTC	CASSLVQGSFNEQFF
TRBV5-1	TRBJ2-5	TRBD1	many	TGCGCCAGCAGCCAGACAGGGACGCCAGAAGAGACCCAGTACTTC	CASSQTGTPEETQYF
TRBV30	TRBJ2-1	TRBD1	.	TGTGCCTGGGCCCGGACAGGGGGAGTAATCTCCTACAATGAGCAGTTCTTC	CAWARTGGVISYNEQFF
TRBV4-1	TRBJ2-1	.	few	TGCGCCAGCAGCCAGACCTTGGCCGGAGAGCAGTTCTTC	CASSQTLAGEQFF
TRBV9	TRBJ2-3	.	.	TGTGCCAGCAGCTCGGGCCCCGGGGGCACAGATACGCAGTATTTT	CASSSGPGGTDTQYF
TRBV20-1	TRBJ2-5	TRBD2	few	TGCAGTGCTGCCGAGGCGGGAGGTCCAGGGGAAGAGACCCAGTACTTC	CSAAEAGGPGEETQYF
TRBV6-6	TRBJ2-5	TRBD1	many	TGTGCCAGCAGTCCGACCGACAGGGGAGGAGAGACCCAGTACTTC	CASSPTDRGGETQYF
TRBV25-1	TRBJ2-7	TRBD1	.	TGTGCCAGCAAAGCGGGACAGGGAGCGCAGTACTTC	CASKAGQGAQYF
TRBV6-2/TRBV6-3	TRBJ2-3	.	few	TGTGCCAGCAGACCCGGCAACACAGATACGCAGTATTTT	CASRPGNTDTQYF
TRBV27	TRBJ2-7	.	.	TGTGCCAGCAGTCCGAATATTATGGAGTACGAGCAGTACTTC	CASSPNIMEYEQYF
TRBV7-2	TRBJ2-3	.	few	TGTGCCAGCAGCTTAGCGAGGCATTCGGATACGCAGTATTTT	CASSLARHSDTQYF
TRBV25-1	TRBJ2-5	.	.	TGTGCCAGCAGTGGGACATTCTCGATCAATGAGCAGTACTTC	CASSGTFSINEQYF
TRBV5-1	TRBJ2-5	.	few	TGCGCCAGTAGCTTGGACGCGGGCACCCAAGAGACCCAGTACTTC	CASSLDAGTQETQYF
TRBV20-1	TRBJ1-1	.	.	TGCAGTGCACATGGGACATTGAACACTGAAGCTTTCTTT	CSAHGTLNTEAFF
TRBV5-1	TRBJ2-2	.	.	TGCGCCAGCAGCCCGCTGACGGATACGAACACCGGGGAGCTGTTTTTT	CASSPLTDTNTGELFF
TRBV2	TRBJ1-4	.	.	TGTGCCAGCAGTTATATGGGGGAGTATGAAAAACTGTTTTTT	CASSYMGEYEKLFF
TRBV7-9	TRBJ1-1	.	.	TGTGCCAGCACCCTATCGAACACTGAAGCTTTCTTT	CASTLSNTEAFF
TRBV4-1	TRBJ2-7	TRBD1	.	TGCGCCAGCAGCCAAGATTGGAGACAGGGGGGCGAGCAGTACTTC	CASSQDWRQGGEQYF
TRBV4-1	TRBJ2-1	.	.	TGCGCCAGCAGCCAAGATCTTAGGGGGACTGACGATGAGCAGTTCTTC	CASSQDLRGTDDEQFF
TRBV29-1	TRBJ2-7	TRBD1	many	TGCAGCGTTGATAGGGGACAGGGGGCCTACGAGCAGTACTTC	CSVDRGQGAYEQYF
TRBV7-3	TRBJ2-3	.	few	TGTGCCAGCAGCGGTGGGGGGGCAACAGATACGCAGTATTTT	CASSGGGATDTQYF
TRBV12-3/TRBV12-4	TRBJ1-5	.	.	TGTGCCAGCAGTTTGGGTAGGACAGCCCAGCATTTT	CASSLGRTAQHF
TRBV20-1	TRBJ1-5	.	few	TGCAGTACTGTCTCAGGGGCGAGAAAAGATCAGCCCCAGCATTTT	CSTVSGARKDQPQHF